Shown below are 11 T cell receptor beta chains from a single sample sequenced in a study of OX40 agonist ivuxolimab in advanced cancers. Libraries were prepared by immunoSEQ multiplex PCR; TCRdb keeps only in-frame clonotypes and omits some of them. The top ten hold around 6.6% of the sample, which has 65,000 to 100,000 clones, about 86% seen once. Material: CD4+ or CD8+ T cells sorted from blood, obtained in a trial of the OX40 agonist ivuxolimab. The origin of the receptors is an adult with an advanced solid tumor such as melanoma, head and neck, liver or kidney cancer.

The chain combines TRBV5-6 with TRBJ2-2; a weak D match, TRBD1 (6 bases). The CDR3 covers 15 residues. Germline lookup yields CDR1 SGHDT and CDR2 YYEEEE. The germline V and J ends were trimmed by 0 bases and 3 bases, with 9 bases remaining between them. The DNA for the CDR3 is TGTGCCAGCAGCTTGGGCAGGGGTGACACCGGGGAGCTGTTTTTT. Residues: CASSLGRGDTGELFF.

CDR3 region: CASSLEGQVNEQFF. The CDR3 DNA reads as TGTGCCAGCAGCTTAGAAGGACAGGTCAATGAGCAGTTCTTC. This sequence joins TRBV11-3 and TRBJ2-1; TRBD1 agrees at 7 bases. J gave up 6 bases and V 0 bases, and 2 bases lay outside the gene matches. The CDR3 runs to 14 residues. Germline CDR1 SGHNT, CDR2 YENEEA.

The V call is TRBV4-2, the J call TRBJ2-7; 13 bases map to TRBD2. The CDR3 covers 16 residues. In germline, CDR1 is LGHNA, CDR2 YNFKEQ. J gave up 1 base and V 3 bases, and 3 bases lay outside the gene matches. The CDR3 region is CASSQKLAGGSYEQYF. In DNA form, the CDR3 reads TGTGCCAGCAGCCAGAAACTAGCGGGAGGGTCCTACGAGCAGTACTTC.

The V call is TRBV5-3, the J call TRBJ1-1, with D maybe TRBD1 (5 bases). TRBV5-3 is an ORF, with its function uncertain. The CDR3 contains 12 residues. Between the trimmed V and J ends, which lost 7 bases and 11 bases, there was a span of 18 bases. CDR3 bases: TGTGCCAGAGCCCAGGGCATTCGGAGTGCTTTCTTT. It is translated as CARAQGIRSAFF.

J is TRBJ1-1 and V is TRBV2; the D is unclear. Germline lookup yields CDR1 SNHLY and CDR2 FYNNEI. V shed 8 bases and J shed 4 bases, with 14 bases lying between them. The CDR3 spans 13 residues. The CDR3 DNA reads TGTGCCAGCGGAACAAGGTGGGGCACTGAAGCTTTCTTT. It yields the protein CASGTRWGTEAFF.

V usage is TRBV7-8 and J usage is TRBJ2-7; possible D gene TRBD1, 5 bases. The V gene lost 1 base and the J gene lost 2 bases, with 9 bases spanning the gap. This CDR3 contains 14 residues. CDR1 is SGHVS, CDR2 FQNEAQ, per germline. The CDR3 spells CASSLESRAYEQYF. The CDR3 DNA reads as TGTGCCAGCAGCTTAGAGAGCAGGGCCTACGAGCAGTACTTC.

The V gene is TRBV5-6, the J gene TRBJ2-7, with 9 bases that match TRBD2. The CDR3 is 14 amino acids. The V and J ends lost 4 bases and 5 bases, in that order; junction bases with no gene match: 7. Germline lookup yields CDR1 SGHDT and CDR2 YYEEEE. The DNA of the CDR3 is TGTGCCAGCAGCCCGGCCGGGACTAGCAACGAGCAGTACTTC. It yields the protein CASSPAGTSNEQYF.

This sequence joins TRBV7-9 and TRBJ2-4, with D possibly TRBD2 on 5 matching bases. The CDR3 consists of 13 residues. In germline, CDR1 is SEHNR, CDR2 FQNEAQ (reference sequence). Trimming removed 5 bases from V and 7 bases from J, with 12 bases in between. CDR3 in amino acids: CASSVEGSNIQYF. CDR3 in DNA: TGTGCCAGCAGCGTAGAGGGCAGCAACATTCAGTACTTC.

This chain links TRBV27 with TRBJ2-5; 8 bases fit TRBD1. This CDR3 has 13 amino acids. Germline assignment: CDR1 MNHEY and CDR2 SMNVEV (reference sequence). The V and J ends lost 6 bases and 5 bases, in that order; junction bases with no gene match: 5. The CDR3 bases are TGTGCCAGCAGCCCGACAGGGGTGGAGACCCAGTACTTC. It yields the protein CASSPTGVETQYF.

CDR3 in DNA: TGTGCCAGCAGCCTCACCCCGGGGGGTAACACTGAAGCTTTCTTT. It specifies CASSLTPGGNTEAFF. The V gene is TRBV27, the J gene TRBJ1-1; a possible D gene is TRBD1 (5 bases). The CDR3 has 15 residues. V lost 6 bases to trimming and J lost 2 bases, with 16 bases between them. The germline CDR1 and CDR2 sequences are MNHEY and SMNVEV (reference sequence).

This rearrangement joins TRBV11-2 to TRBJ1-2; D is uncertain. The germline V gene encodes CDR1 SGHAT and CDR2 FQNNGV. Deletions cut 7 bases from V and 7 bases from J, with 19 bases between. The CDR3 covers 14 residues. Written as DNA, the CDR3 is TGTGCCAGCACCATGACCCCCAACCTCGGTGGCTACACCTTC. Translation: CASTMTPNLGGYTF.